This is a list of T cell receptor beta chains from one sample in a study of cytomegalovirus exposure and HLA in healthy donors. Clones were read by immunoSEQ multiplex PCR, and TCRdb kept only the in-frame ones, dropping some. The sample lists 100,000 or so clones, around 57% occurring once. The sample taken for sequencing was PBMCs. The receptor set was obtained from a human donor in good health. Each CDR3 is given with its conserved first and last residue. Each record gives: CDR3 protein, J gene, V gene.

cdr3_aa: CASSRGDTQYF
j_call: TRBJ2-3
v_call: TRBV12-5

cdr3_aa: CASSPAGGSRGYTF
j_call: TRBJ1-2
v_call: TRBV27

cdr3_aa: CASSIGQGGNQPQHF
j_call: TRBJ1-5
v_call: TRBV6-1

cdr3_aa: CASSYARADYGYTF
j_call: TRBJ1-2
v_call: TRBV6-6

cdr3_aa: CASSDEESDEQFF
j_call: TRBJ2-1
v_call: TRBV2

cdr3_aa: CASSEYGQGATYTF
j_call: TRBJ1-2
v_call: TRBV25-1

cdr3_aa: CASSGRQTCLYGYTF
j_call: TRBJ1-2
v_call: TRBV21-1

cdr3_aa: CASSLGLAGSEQYF
j_call: NA
v_call: TRBV7-3

cdr3_aa: CASSLDGQGGFEGYTF
j_call: TRBJ1-2
v_call: TRBV5-4

cdr3_aa: CASSEKSGQGYQNTEAFF
j_call: TRBJ1-1
v_call: TRBV10-1

cdr3_aa: CASSQGTGGSYEQYF
j_call: TRBJ2-7
v_call: TRBV4-1

cdr3_aa: CASSVAGSGRRLDNEQFF
j_call: TRBJ2-1
v_call: TRBV9

cdr3_aa: CASSATGTGLIGYTF
j_call: TRBJ1-2
v_call: TRBV9

cdr3_aa: CASSMGHLSYEQYF
j_call: TRBJ2-7
v_call: TRBV19

cdr3_aa: CASSPTSGSSYEQYF
j_call: TRBJ2-7
v_call: TRBV28

cdr3_aa: CASSQDERAGPPYF
j_call: TRBJ2-3
v_call: TRBV4-2

cdr3_aa: CASSVGLASTDTQYF
j_call: TRBJ2-3
v_call: TRBV9

cdr3_aa: CASSPRTGRSGELFF
j_call: TRBJ2-2
v_call: TRBV7-3

cdr3_aa: CASSWDRGSYEQYF
j_call: TRBJ2-7
v_call: TRBV7-2

cdr3_aa: CASSSTGDGYTF
j_call: TRBJ1-2
v_call: TRBV11-2

cdr3_aa: CASSARLAGGTPEQFF
j_call: TRBJ2-1
v_call: TRBV9

cdr3_aa: CASSLRQGQETQYF
j_call: TRBJ2-5
v_call: TRBV19

cdr3_aa: CASSQSGRAYEQYF
j_call: TRBJ2-7
v_call: TRBV4-1

cdr3_aa: CASRPSQGANEKLFF
j_call: TRBJ1-4
v_call: TRBV19